Included here is one TCR beta chain sequence, with context. Original handling: Counts of nucleated cells, estimated from reference gene primer amplification, were obtained. TCRdb's copy holds only in-frame clones and misses some; the assay was immunoSEQ multiplex PCR. The V and J calls and the clone size are those of that table, but D and trimming were determined from the DNA. The sample holds hundreds of thousands of clones, roughly 90% seen once. This sample was taken from a study of blood T cell repertoires in COVID-19. About the research overall: Researchers got acute and convalescent COVID-19 samples from the United States, Italy and Spain. In each case, the material was cDNA or gDNA derived from T cells, B-cell-depleted T cells, or PBMCs.

V dropped 3 bases and J dropped 1 base, with 6 bases sitting between them. Per germline, CDR1 PRHDT and CDR2 FYEKMQ (reference sequence). This CDR3 has 14 amino acids. The chain couples TRBV13 to TRBJ2-2, with D perhaps matching TRBD2 (5 bases). Sequencing used peripheral blood. The receptor was derived from a woman between 25 and 40 years old with active or convalescent COVID-19. The CDR3 protein is CASSFGKNTGELFF. CDR3 bases: TGTGCCAGCAGCTTCGGGAAGAACACCGGGGAGCTGTTTTTT.